This entry lists 5 T cell receptor beta chains sequenced from one sample in a study of ipilimumab plus nivolumab after autologous stem cell transplantation. The data were produced by immunoSEQ multiplex PCR, yet TCRdb's version contains in-frame clones alone and is incomplete. The top ten clones hold roughly 2.2% of a sample with over 80,000 clones, more than 80% of them seen once. The sample consisted of PBMCs, taken in a trial of ipilimumab plus nivolumab as post-transplant consolidation. The receptors were gathered from a male donor with diffuse large B-cell lymphoma.

In DNA form, the CDR3 reads TGTGCCAGTAGTCCCAGGCTAGCGGGCACAGATACGCAGTATTTT. This codes for CASSPRLAGTDTQYF. This chain connects TRBV19 to TRBJ2-3; 7 nucleotides line up with TRBD2. CDR1 is LNHDA and CDR2 is SQIVND in the germline V gene (reference sequence). The trim removed 5 bases at V and 1 base at J, leaving 6 bases unmatched. The CDR3 totals 15 residues.

This sequence joins TRBV27 and TRBJ2-3; TRBD2 is a possible D gene (5 bases). The CDR3 runs 14 residues. Germline V CDR1 and CDR2: MNHEY, SMNVEV (reference sequence). The V end lost 10 bases, the J end lost 6 bases, and 20 bases lay between the germline ends. The CDR3 nucleotides are TGTGCCACCATCCTCCGGGGTCAAGGGGATACGCAGTATTTT. Translating it yields CATILRGQGDTQYF.

This rearrangement joins TRBV5-3 to TRBJ2-1, with D possibly being TRBD2 (6 bases). TRBV5-3 is reported as an ORF; its role is uncertain. The CDR3 loop spans 19 amino acids. Trimming took off 4 bases at V and 1 base at J, with 24 bases between the two ends. DNA for the CDR3: TGTGCCAGAAGCCCGGGGGATTCAACCGCACATGGATCCTACAATGAGCAGTTCTTC. Amino acid sequence: CARSPGDSTAHGSYNEQFF.

This chain links TRBV5-6 with TRBJ2-5, with a tentative D call TRBD1 (6 bases). The germline V and J ends were trimmed by 3 bases and 5 bases, with 14 bases remaining between them. This CDR3 is built from 14 residues. Germline CDR1 SGHDT, CDR2 YYEEEE. The CDR3 nucleotides are TGTGCCAGCAGCTGGGCGACAGGCTTGGAGACCCAGTACTTC. Translating gives CASSWATGLETQYF.

The chain is built from TRBV27 and TRBJ2-3, with a possible D match to TRBD1 (5 bases). Germline CDR1 reads MNHEY; CDR2 reads SMNVEV (reference sequence). The V end was cut by 3 bases, the J end by 1 base, with 14 bases between. This CDR3 contains 16 residues. CDR3 amino acids: CASSFRPGFGTDTQYF. In DNA form, the CDR3 reads TGTGCCAGCAGTTTCCGACCAGGGTTCGGCACAGATACGCAGTATTTT.